Listed below are T cell receptor beta chains from one sample, sequenced in a study of OX40 agonist ivuxolimab in advanced cancers. Clones were read by immunoSEQ multiplex PCR, and TCRdb kept only the in-frame ones, dropping some. The sample includes tens of thousands of clones, 92% of them seen just once. The source material was CD4+ or CD8+ T cells sorted from blood, sampled in a trial of the OX40 agonist ivuxolimab. These receptors originate from an adult with an advanced solid tumor such as melanoma, head and neck, liver or kidney cancer. The CDR3 runs from the conserved cysteine through the conserved F or W.

j_gene,v_gene,CDR3aa
TRBJ2-6,TRBV6-5,CASNDRGPGANVLTF
TRBJ2-2,TRBV11-1,CASSLFAGVTGELFF
TRBJ2-1,TRBV29-1,CSVATPGNEQFF
TRBJ2-1,TRBV11-3,CASSQRREGQFF
TRBJ2-7,TRBV5-1,CASSLEAGGPYEQYF
TRBJ2-5,TRBV6-5,CASRFLQGNQETQYF
NA,TRBV7-4,CASSRTGPREQYF
TRBJ1-1,TRBV7-7,CASSRDRNTEAFF
TRBJ1-2,TRBV11-3,CASSSGGSGYTF
TRBJ2-1,TRBV4-1,CASSQTPRGPNEQFF